This T cell receptor (beta chain) is drawn from a study of cytomegalovirus exposure and HLA in healthy donors (dated by TCRdb to the late 2010s). At the level of the whole study: An earlier analysis of a few hundred of the donors reported 276 Gb of sequence data and some 110 million unique TCR beta sequences obtained from around 180 million T cells. HLA typing included class I and class II loci at four-digit resolution. Typing coverage varied by locus: roughly 620-630 donors for A, B, C, DRB1 and DQB1; about 520 for DQA1; about 600 for DPA1; 450 to 480 for DPB1. The study profiled the T cell repertoires of hundreds of subjects by immunosequencing and related them to cytomegalovirus serostatus. Donor age, sex, ethnicity and CMV serostatus were compiled alongside the repertoire data. Five DR-DQ haplotypes were handled as single units for association and clustering because linkage in the cohort was strong. On average, roughly 240,000 unique TCR beta nucleotide sequences were sequenced per donor among a few hundred genotyped donors of the cohort, with roughly 19% of those sequences being non-productive. The study was designed to test whether signatures of past pathogen exposure could be identified by cataloging public T cell receptors. To decide whether each TCR beta V gene segment behaved as functional or pseudogenic, an earlier analysis of over 500 of the donors relied on high-throughput TCR beta sequencing. Roughly 300 gigabases of sequencing data and around 88 million unique TCR sequences made up an early release that covered around 640 HLA-typed donors. Genome-wide SNP genotypes for about 65% of the 666 donors were used in a later genetic analysis, which treated that subset as a discovery cohort. All discovery cohort repertoires had been generated on a single sequencing platform. Besides the first cohort of roughly 660 subjects, a separate validation cohort made up of some 110 different subjects was used. The genetic ancestry cluster associated with self-reported Caucasian donors included 81% of the roughly 360 genotyped donors. To predict cytomegalovirus infection status, the study combined high-throughput TCR immunosequencing, statistical association of individual TCRs with disease status, and machine learning. In the later analysis, no new phenotypic data were used to find candidate immune exposures; instead, reliance was placed on TCR beta sequences and their occurrence across donors. In a later analysis, previously published TCR beta repertoires from 666 donors were re-analyzed and high-resolution HLA genotyping was added so that TCR occurrence patterns could be studied.

A note on this clone: Its antigen specificity is not known. Nothing much larger sits one base from this clone, and base qualities are not available.

Libraries were built with the immunoSEQ multiplex PCR assay. For the multiplex PCR, a mixture combining 60 forward primers for TCR Vbeta segments and 13 reverse primers for TCR Jbeta segments was used. A multiplex PCR assay on genomic DNA amplified the CDR3 region of rearranged TCR beta genes. The Illumina HiSeq System was used to sequence the amplified TCR beta libraries as 87-base-pair reads. As for the original processing: A later analysis counted some 80 million unique TCR beta chains across the 550 to 800 repertoires, and 10 million to 12 million of these chains were shared by at least two donors. A nearest-neighbor algorithm error-corrected the raw reads and collapsed the reads into unique sequences, merging closely related sequences to remove PCR and sequencing errors. CDR3 sequences were aligned to IMGT reference sequences to assign V, D and J gene segments. Each retained sequence needed at least a six-nucleotide match to both a V gene segment and a J gene segment. A rearrangement counted as productive if the CDR3 had no stop codons and remained in frame with V and J, and every other rearrangement counted as non-productive. Following IMGT convention, CDR3 was defined as the stretch from the second conserved V-encoded cysteine up to the conserved J-encoded phenylalanine. In an earlier analysis of around 600 of the donors, sequences lacking an unambiguous match to a single V gene segment were excluded. An earlier analysis of several hundred of the donors called V segments functional above 56.7% productive rearrangements and segregating when the between-donor standard deviation exceeded 5%. A statistical classification framework was built for diagnosing cytomegalovirus status from the catalog of TCR beta chain sequences. In a later analysis, TCR nucleotide sequences were compared against IMGT/GENE-DB human TR gene sequences so that V and J genes could be assigned. In a later analysis, CDR3 sequences and most-parsimonious VDJ recombination scenarios were assigned using the TCRdist pipeline. In a later analysis, each TCR beta chain was defined by its CDR3 amino acid sequence together with its V-gene family, and reads without a unique V-gene family were excluded. A later analysis removed 500 to 600 highly shared, low-generation-probability nucleotide sequences to deal with suspected cross-contamination and a sequencing artifact. For each public chain, a later analysis derived a clonal expansion index from normalized ranks of inferred template counts within each repertoire. In a later analysis, generation probabilities were computed using a VDJ recombination model fitted to out-of-frame rearrangements, and the results were checked against IGoR. In a later analysis, hypergeometric tests were used to score TCR-TCR, TCR-HLA and TCR-CMV co-occurrence, with a repertoire-size bias correction applied to TCR pairs. False discovery rates were estimated in a later analysis by permuting HLA or CMV assignments 20 times. A later analysis grouped co-occurring TCRs with DBSCAN, adding TCRdist sequence similarity when clustering within HLA-allele-positive subsets. Co-occurrence clustering excluded repertoires with fewer than 30,000 or more than 120,000 public chains, plus five with anomalous nucleotide sharing. TCRdb mirrors the immuneACCESS table, restricted to in-frame sequences. Some clones are absent from its copies; in checked studies, under half trace to an unresolved V gene, and the reason for the others is unknown. D and trimming come from the DNA, and the V and J calls and clone size come from that table. This sample gives some 160,000 clones in total; 60% to 85% of them show up just once. Together, the top ten hold around 2.1% of the sample.

What the work shows at the level of the full study, not this receptor alone: An earlier analysis of 587 of the donors showed that most TCR beta V segments appeared in productive rearrangements either about 87% or about 30% of the time, which broadly matched IMGT annotations. In vitro tests confirmed that a few of the cytomegalovirus-associated TCR beta chains recognize cytomegalovirus antigens. In a later analysis, TCR association rates were found to vary across HLA loci, with the most associated TCRs seen for DRB1 alleles and the fewest for HLA-C alleles. Roughly uniform sequencing depth across donors was assumed in presence/absence analyses, although this assumption may not hold. A group of highly shared sequence variants was considered likely to be a technical artifact of the sequencing pipeline. According to the authors, the approach could potentially be generalized to other disease states and immunological phenotypes. When HLA alleles, especially DR and DQ, strongly co-occurred, TCR associations were difficult to assign to individual alleles. In a later genetic analysis, fewer N-insertions in productive TCRs were reported among donors in an Asian-associated ancestry cluster than the roughly 640-donor mean. Linkage disequilibrium might explain the correlated functional status among segregating V segments, but an unknown experimental factor could not be excluded. Several of the top co-occurrence clusters appeared to be linked to parvovirus B19, influenza, CMV and Epstein-Barr virus, according to a later analysis. V-gene and J-gene trimming of TCR beta chains was associated with a missense DCLRE1C variant in a later genetic analysis, and the association was replicated in an independent cohort. A further reported finding was that TCR beta sequences accurately predicted the HLA-A and HLA-B alleles for most subjects in the first cohort. While some public TCRs were present in many individuals, most TCR sequences turned up only very rarely across donors. The study gave a list of over 150 TCR beta chains associated with cytomegalovirus. In a later analysis, HLA-associated TCR beta chains were found to be more clonally expanded and to have lower generation probabilities than equally common non-associated chains. The classifier was reported to diagnose cytomegalovirus status with high specificity and sensitivity in both the original and validation cohorts. Some IMGT-functional V segments, including TRBV6-2 and TRBV6-3, could not be distinguished by the 87-base-pair reads and were therefore excluded. Because some donors lacked HLA typing at each locus, the association tests relied only on the typed subset. This cohort had only TCR beta chains sequenced, and the lack of alpha or paired-chain data limited which features could be detected. Most CMV-associated TCR beta chains appeared to be HLA-restricted in a later analysis, and the HLA associations seemed to be driven largely by CMV exposure. For the cohort, immune exposure information was limited to CMV serostatus. A later analysis associated about 17,000 TCR beta sequences with specific HLA alleles at a false discovery rate of 0.05. Because counts were too low, 15 to 20 rarely observed V segments, including chromosome 9 orphons, were excluded from the earlier analysis of some 540 of the donors.

The cohort comprised approximately 700 healthy bone marrow donors. At the time of sampling, all cohort members were nominally healthy, though unrecorded immune exposures were likely present. The donor was CMV seropositive and was included in the group of 250 to 350 seropositive cohort members. Each donor provided a peripheral blood sample, and peripheral blood mononuclear cells were used for TCR beta sequencing. Genomic DNA extraction from the blood cell samples was performed with the Qiagen DNeasy Blood Extraction Kit. Via the germline V gene, CDR1 is SGHTA and CDR2 FQGNSA. Trimming costs V 5 bases and J 6 bases, and their ends lie 16 bases apart. The CDR3 covers 15 residues, taking in both the cysteine and the phenylalanine. CDR3 DNA only is kept here, 45 bases in frame from base 1.

The sequence was collected from a man between 50 and 59 years old in good health and CMV-seropositive. This sequence uses TRBV7-2 and TRBJ2-2; TRBD2 is a possible D gene, resting on 6 matching bases. Sequenced input: PBMCs. The nucleotide sequence is TGTGCCAGCAGCCCCGGGGGATACGGACCCGGGGAGCTGTTTTTT. It translates as CASSPGGYGPGELFF.